This paragraph covers one TCR beta chain sequence. Its antigen is not known. The sample comes from a study of CD8 T cells in Susac syndrome. The study, taken as a whole, reports: The study recognized that the number of individuals in its TCR sequencing and HLA analysis was relatively small. The authors found no clonal expansion in Susac syndrome CD4+ T cell repertoires.

V was shortened by 4 bases and J by 4 bases, with 8 bases between the two germline ends. This CDR3 has 13 amino acids. Germline V gene lookup returns CDR1 SNHLY and CDR2 FYNNEI. RNA totalling about 0.5 to 1 ug underwent reverse transcription with random hexamers. TCRdb passed the immunoSEQ multiplex PCR reads through MiXCR, listing each CDR3 protein once. The data show under 200,000 distinct CDR3 sequences, about 96% seen once. This sequence joins TRBV2 and TRBJ2-1; D call uncertain. This sequence was found in a human donor with Susac syndrome. The sequenced sample was CD4+ T cells from PBMCs. Written as DNA, the CDR3 is TGTGCCAGCAGTGTCTACCTATACAATGAGCAGTTCTTC. This sequence encodes CASSVYLYNEQFF.